This T cell receptor beta chain was sequenced in a study of chemoradiotherapy in HPV16-positive cancers. Study-wide results and caveats: Non-HPV-specific T cells did not expand in tumors during treatment, whereas candidate HPV-specific clones and E7-related motifs did.

The CDR3 runs 16 residues. The germline gives CDR1 LGHNA, CDR2 YNFKEQ. Trimming shortened V by 0 bases and J by 4 bases, and 15 bases separated the two germline ends. Comments on this clone: Antigen unknown.

The table came from immunoSEQ multiplex PCR; TCRdb's copy has only in-frame clones and leaves some out. The sample records roughly 12,000 clones, roughly 61% being singletons. Over chemoradiotherapy, repertoires were sampled more than once. Sampling was conducted from a patient who underwent chemoradiotherapy. V is TRBV4-2 and J is TRBJ1-2, with D perhaps matching TRBD1 (5 bases). This receptor was taken from a human donor with HPV-associated anogenital cancer. In DNA form, the CDR3 reads TGTGCCAGCAGCCAAGAGGCAGGGCTCCCCGCCTATGGCTACACCTTC. Residues: CASSQEAGLPAYGYTF.